This is a list of T cell receptor beta chains from one sample in a study of blood T cells in healthy people across ages. TCRdb independently ran MiXCR on the 5' RACE reads; one entry per CDR3 protein. Of 700,000 or so distinct CDR3 sequences in the sample, about a fifth are singletons; the top ten hold about 22%. The source material was blood. The receptors originated from a man in his 70s in good health. The CDR3 runs from the conserved cysteine through the conserved F or W. The order of the fields is V gene, J gene, D gene, clone size, CDR3 DNA, CDR3 protein. The D gene is left open where the match is weak. Size is omitted from some rows. Given values are once, few, many or a class for expanded clones.

TRBV6-4,TRBJ1-1,-,many,TGTGCCAGCAGTGACTCGATCGGGACACCGGCAACTGAAGCTTTCTTT,CASSDSIGTPATEAFF
TRBV6-4,TRBJ2-3,TRBD2,-,TGTGCCAGCAGACGGGACTACTCCACAGATACGCAGTATTTT,CASRRDYSTDTQYF
TRBV19,TRBJ2-1,-,-,TGTGCCAGTAGGAAGGGGGCCTACAATGAGCAGTTCTTC,CASRKGAYNEQFF
TRBV10-3,TRBJ1-1,TRBD1,few,TGTGCCATCAGTGTTGAGGGGGCGGTGAACACTGAAGCTTTCTTT,CAISVEGAVNTEAFF
TRBV6-5,TRBJ2-5,-,-,TGTGCCAGCAGTTTAAAACTCGACAGCTGGACTCAAGAGACCCAGTACTTC,CASSLKLDSWTQETQYF
TRBV4-1,TRBJ2-5,TRBD2,-,TGCGCCAGCAGCCAAGATCTCGTGGGAGGGGTAGAGACCCAGTACTTC,CASSQDLVGGVETQYF
TRBV3-1,TRBJ2-1,-,few,TGTGCCAGCAGCCAAAGTCTTTCTAATGAGCAGTTCTTC,CASSQSLSNEQFF
TRBV12-3/TRBV12-4,TRBJ1-1,TRBD1,few,TGTGCCAGCAGTCCCTGGGACAGACAGAACACTGAAGCTTTCTTT,CASSPWDRQNTEAFF
TRBV9,TRBJ1-5,-,few,TGTGCCAGCAGCGTAGAGGGTAGCAATCAGCCCCAGCATTTT,CASSVEGSNQPQHF
TRBV20-1,TRBJ1-6,-,-,TGCAGTGCAATGCGACCCTGGGCTGATGATAATTCACCCCTCCACTTT,CSAMRPWADDNSPLHF
TRBV10-1,TRBJ2-1,-,few,TGCGCCAGCAGTAAAAATAGGGGCAATGAGCAGTTCTTC,CASSKNRGNEQFF
TRBV20-1,TRBJ2-1,TRBD2,-,TGCAGTGCTAGAGGGACTAGCGTCAGTGAGCAGTTCTTC,CSARGTSVSEQFF
TRBV7-3,TRBJ1-4,-,-,TGTGCCAGCAGCTTGGTGGCTAATGAAAAACTGTTTTTT,CASSLVANEKLFF
TRBV5-1,TRBJ2-1,TRBD2,-,TGCGCCAGCAGCGTCTCGACTAGCGTCTCCTACAATGAGCAGTTCTTC,CASSVSTSVSYNEQFF
TRBV7-8,TRBJ1-4,-,many,TGTGCCAGCAGCCGGGGGTCTAATGAAAAACTGTTTTTT,CASSRGSNEKLFF
TRBV12-3/TRBV12-4,TRBJ1-6,-,-,TGTGCCAGCAGTCCGGACAGTGAGAGCTATAATTCACCCCTCCACTTT,CASSPDSESYNSPLHF
TRBV7-6,TRBJ2-1,-,few,TGTGCCAGCAGCTCGGACGTGGAGCAGTTCTTC,CASSSDVEQFF
TRBV12-3/TRBV12-4,TRBJ2-6,-,many,TGTGCCAGCAGCTTAGCTGGGGCCAACGTCCTGACTTTC,CASSLAGANVLTF
TRBV3-1,TRBJ1-5,-,few,TGTGCCAGCAGCCAAGATCTGGGCAGCAATCAGCCCCAGCATTTT,CASSQDLGSNQPQHF
TRBV3-1,TRBJ2-7,-,-,TGTGCCAGCAGCCGGGTCGCGGGCTACGAGCAGTACTTC,CASSRVAGYEQYF
TRBV7-2,TRBJ2-7,TRBD2,-,TGTGCCAGCAGCTTAACACTAGCGGGGGCCTCCTACGAGCAGTACTTC,CASSLTLAGASYEQYF
TRBV5-1,TRBJ2-2,-,-,TGCGCCAGCAGCCTGGAGGGACCGGCCACCGGGGAGCTGTTTTTT,CASSLEGPATGELFF
TRBV28,TRBJ1-1,-,-,TGTGCCACCGCCCGTCTGGGGGACTTCCCTGAAGCTTTCTTT,CATARLGDFPEAFF
TRBV12-3/TRBV12-4,TRBJ1-4,-,-,TGTGCCAGCAGTTTACCGGTTCAGGGAGCAACTAATGAAAAACTGTTTTTT,CASSLPVQGATNEKLFF
TRBV13,TRBJ2-1,-,few,TGTGCCAGCACCCAACGCCCGGTATCTCCCGACAATGAGCAGTTCTTC,CASTQRPVSPDNEQFF
TRBV6-1,TRBJ2-7,TRBD2,once,TGTGCCAGCAGAGAGGGACTAGCGGGGGCCTACGAGCAGTACTTC,CASREGLAGAYEQYF
TRBV29-1,TRBJ2-1,-,few,TGCAGCGTTGACCCCCTCGGATGGAATGAGCAGTTCTTC,CSVDPLGWNEQFF
TRBV6-1,TRBJ2-1,TRBD2,few,TGTGCCAGCTTGGGACTAGGCCCCAGTAATGAGCAGTTCTTC,CASLGLGPSNEQFF
TRBV19,TRBJ2-6,-,few,TGTGCCAGTAGTCTCCTCCCTCAACATTCTGGGGCCAACGTCCTGACTTTC,CASSLLPQHSGANVLTF
TRBV12-3/TRBV12-4,TRBJ2-4,-,-,TGTGCCAGCAGCTCCTTCGGGGGAGCCAAAAACATTCAGTACTTC,CASSSFGGAKNIQYF
TRBV13,TRBJ2-1,-,few,TGTGCCAGCAGCTTGAGAGGCGGCCTCTCGGGGAATGAGCAGTTCTTC,CASSLRGGLSGNEQFF
TRBV20-1,TRBJ2-1,TRBD2,few,TGCAGTGCCACCACTACTAGCGGGAACAATGAGCAGTTCTTC,CSATTTSGNNEQFF
TRBV25-1,TRBJ2-1,-,few,TGTGCCAGCAGTGCTCTAGTTTCCTACAATGAGCAGTTCTTC,CASSALVSYNEQFF
TRBV5-1,TRBJ2-5,-,few,TGCGCCAGCAGCTCCACAGTGGGGGTACAAGAGACCCAGTACTTC,CASSSTVGVQETQYF
TRBV15,TRBJ1-5,-,-,TGTGCCACCAGCAGGCTCAATAGCAATCAGCCCCAGCATTTT,CATSRLNSNQPQHF
TRBV4-3,TRBJ2-3,-,-,TGCGCCAGCAGCCAAGGGTCAGGGGTTCGCACAGATACGCAGTATTTT,CASSQGSGVRTDTQYF
TRBV12-3/TRBV12-4,TRBJ2-1,-,many,TGTGCCAGCAGTTCCCGGGGGCCCCCCTACAATGAGCAGTTCTTC,CASSSRGPPYNEQFF
TRBV7-2,TRBJ2-2,-,-,TGTGCCAGCAGCCTGATTCCCGGACTGAACACCGGGGAGCTGTTTTTT,CASSLIPGLNTGELFF
TRBV5-1,TRBJ2-2,-,-,TGCGCCAGCAGCTTGGCTGGGGGGAGAAACACCGGGGAGCTGTTTTTT,CASSLAGGRNTGELFF
TRBV20-1,TRBJ2-1,-,-,TGCAGTGCTAAGTCGGTTTTGGAGCAGTTCTTC,CSAKSVLEQFF
TRBV5-5,TRBJ1-6,-,few,TGTGCCAGCAGCGTACAACGAGGCGCTAATTCACAGTTGGGTTCACCCCTCCACTTT,CASSVQRGANSQLGSPLHF
TRBV12-3/TRBV12-4,TRBJ2-1,-,many,TGTGCCAGCAGTTCAGCTTATAGCTTTCCAACCAATGAGCAGTTCTTC,CASSSAYSFPTNEQFF
TRBV5-4,TRBJ1-1,TRBD1,few,TGTGCCAGCAGCTGGGACAGGGGGCGAGCGGAGGTTGAAGCTTTCTTT,CASSWDRGRAEVEAFF
TRBV21-1,TRBJ2-3,-,-,TGTGCCAGCAGCACAGGGGAAGACCTCCGGGATACGCAGTATTTT,CASSTGEDLRDTQYF
TRBV10-3,TRBJ2-1,TRBD1,-,TGTGCCATCAGTTCGGGACAGAGAATCTACAATGAGCAGTTCTTC,CAISSGQRIYNEQFF
TRBV18,TRBJ2-5,-,few,TGTGCCAGCTCACCTCGCGAGCTCCAAGAGACCCAGTACTTC,CASSPRELQETQYF
TRBV7-2,TRBJ1-2,-,-,TGTGCCAGCAGCTTAGAACGAGGACGGATCTATGGCTACACCTTC,CASSLERGRIYGYTF
TRBV19,TRBJ2-3,-,-,TGTGCCAGTAGCCAGGGGATAATCACAGATACGCAGTATTTT,CASSQGIITDTQYF
TRBV7-9,TRBJ1-1,-,-,TGTGCCAGCAGCCCACAGTCCGGGGTGAATTTCTTT,CASSPQSGVNFF
TRBV7-9,TRBJ2-1,TRBD2,-,TGTGCCAGCAGCTTAGTTGGACTAGCTTCTAACAATGAGCAGTTCTTC,CASSLVGLASNNEQFF
TRBV24-1,TRBJ2-2,TRBD1,few,TGTGCCACCAGTGACCCAGGGGGCAATGGCGGGGAGCTGTTTTTT,CATSDPGGNGGELFF
TRBV7-2,TRBJ2-3,-,many,TGTGCCAGCAGCCAACACGATACGCAGTATTTT,CASSQHDTQYF
TRBV7-9,TRBJ2-1,TRBD2,few,TGTGCCAGCGGATGGGGGGGTGAGCAGTTCTTC,CASGWGGEQFF
TRBV7-2,TRBJ2-1,TRBD2,-,TGTGCCAGCAGCTCCGTAGCGGGAGGGCCGCCCTACAATGAGCAGTTCTTC,CASSSVAGGPPYNEQFF
TRBV2,TRBJ1-1,-,-,TGTGCCAGCAGGACACGGGGGGCCAGGAACACTGAAGCTTTCTTT,CASRTRGARNTEAFF
TRBV6-5,TRBJ2-5,-,-,TGTGCCAGCAGTTACCTGCTGGGAGACGTCCAAGAGACCCAGTACTTC,CASSYLLGDVQETQYF
TRBV5-1,TRBJ1-2,-,-,TGCGCCAGCAGCCCACGGGACGGCTCGACCGGCTACACCTTC,CASSPRDGSTGYTF
TRBV29-1,TRBJ2-5,-,-,TGCAGCGTTGAAGGGCAGCCAGGCGAGACCCAGTACTTC,CSVEGQPGETQYF
TRBV6-1,TRBJ1-2,-,few,TGTGCCAGCAGTGAAGCGAGGACCTCTTATGGCTACACCTTC,CASSEARTSYGYTF
TRBV7-9,TRBJ2-7,TRBD1,-,TGTGCCAGCAGCTTCTCCGGGACAGCCCCCTACGAGCAGTACTTC,CASSFSGTAPYEQYF